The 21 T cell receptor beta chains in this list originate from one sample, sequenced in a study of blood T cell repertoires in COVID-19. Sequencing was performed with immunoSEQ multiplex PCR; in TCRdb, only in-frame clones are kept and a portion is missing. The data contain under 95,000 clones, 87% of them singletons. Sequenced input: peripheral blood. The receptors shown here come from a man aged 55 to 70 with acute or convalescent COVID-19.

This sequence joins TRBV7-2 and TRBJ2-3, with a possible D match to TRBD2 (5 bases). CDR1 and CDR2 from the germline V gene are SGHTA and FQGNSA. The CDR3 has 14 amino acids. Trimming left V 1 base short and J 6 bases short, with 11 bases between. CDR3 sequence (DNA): TGTGCCAGCAGCTTAGGTAGGGAGATGGATACGCAGTATTTT. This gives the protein CASSLGREMDTQYF.

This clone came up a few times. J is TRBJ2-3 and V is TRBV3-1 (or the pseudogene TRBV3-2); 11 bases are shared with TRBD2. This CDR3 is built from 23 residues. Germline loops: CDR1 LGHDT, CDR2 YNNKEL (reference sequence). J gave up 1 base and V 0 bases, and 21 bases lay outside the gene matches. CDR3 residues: CASSQDEGSVAGGPRPGTDTQYF. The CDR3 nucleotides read TGTGCCAGCAGCCAAGATGAGGGGAGCGTAGCGGGGGGGCCGAGGCCCGGCACAGATACGCAGTATTTT.

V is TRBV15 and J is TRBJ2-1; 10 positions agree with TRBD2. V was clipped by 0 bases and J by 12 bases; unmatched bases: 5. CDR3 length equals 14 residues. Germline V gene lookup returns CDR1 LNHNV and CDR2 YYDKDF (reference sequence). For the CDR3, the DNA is TGTGCCACCAGCAGAGATGGGGGACTAGCGTTGCAGTTCTTC. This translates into CATSRDGGLALQFF.

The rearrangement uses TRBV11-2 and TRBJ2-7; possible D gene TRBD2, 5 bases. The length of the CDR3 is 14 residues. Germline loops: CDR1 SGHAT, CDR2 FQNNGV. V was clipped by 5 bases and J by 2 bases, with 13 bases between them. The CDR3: CASSIMDGTYEQYF. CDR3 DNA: TGTGCCAGCAGCATAATGGACGGGACCTACGAGCAGTACTTC.

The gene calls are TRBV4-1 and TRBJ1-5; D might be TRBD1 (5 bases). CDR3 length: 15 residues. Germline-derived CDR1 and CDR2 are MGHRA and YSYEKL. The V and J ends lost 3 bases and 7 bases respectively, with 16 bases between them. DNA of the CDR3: TGCGCCAGCAGCCAGGAGAGCCAGGGTGGCCAGCCCCAGCATTTT. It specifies CASSQESQGGQPQHF.

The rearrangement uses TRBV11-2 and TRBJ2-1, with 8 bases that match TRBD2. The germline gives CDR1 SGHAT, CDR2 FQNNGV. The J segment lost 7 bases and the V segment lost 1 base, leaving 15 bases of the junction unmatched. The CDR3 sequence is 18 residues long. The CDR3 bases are TGTGCCAGCAGCTTAGTATTTAACGGGGGGGCGGTTTTAAATGAGCAGTTCTTC. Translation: CASSLVFNGGAVLNEQFF.

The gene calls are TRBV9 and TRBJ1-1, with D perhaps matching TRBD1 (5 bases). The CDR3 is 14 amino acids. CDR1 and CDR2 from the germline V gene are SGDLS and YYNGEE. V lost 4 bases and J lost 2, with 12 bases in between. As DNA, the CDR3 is TGTGCCAGCAGCCCCCAGGGAATAAACACTGAAGCTTTCTTT. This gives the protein CASSPQGINTEAFF.

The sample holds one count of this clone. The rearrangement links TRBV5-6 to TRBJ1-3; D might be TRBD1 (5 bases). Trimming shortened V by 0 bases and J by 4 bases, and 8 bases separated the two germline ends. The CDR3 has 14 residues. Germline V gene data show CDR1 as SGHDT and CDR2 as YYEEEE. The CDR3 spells CASSLGGAGNTIYF. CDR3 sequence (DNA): TGTGCCAGCAGCTTGGGGGGCGCCGGAAACACCATATATTTT.

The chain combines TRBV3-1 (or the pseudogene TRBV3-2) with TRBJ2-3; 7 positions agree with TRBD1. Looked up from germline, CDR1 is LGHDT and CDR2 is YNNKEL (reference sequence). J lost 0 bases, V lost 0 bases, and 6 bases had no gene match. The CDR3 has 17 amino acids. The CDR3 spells CASSQDRQGASTDTQYF. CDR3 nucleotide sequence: TGTGCCAGCAGCCAAGACCGACAGGGTGCAAGCACAGATACGCAGTATTTT.

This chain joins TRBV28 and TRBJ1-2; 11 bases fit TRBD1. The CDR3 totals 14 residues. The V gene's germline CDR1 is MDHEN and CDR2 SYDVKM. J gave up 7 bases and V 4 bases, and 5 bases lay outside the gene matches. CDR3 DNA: TGTGCCAGCAGTTCACCGGGACAGGGGGGTGGCTACACCTTC. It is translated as CASSSPGQGGGYTF.

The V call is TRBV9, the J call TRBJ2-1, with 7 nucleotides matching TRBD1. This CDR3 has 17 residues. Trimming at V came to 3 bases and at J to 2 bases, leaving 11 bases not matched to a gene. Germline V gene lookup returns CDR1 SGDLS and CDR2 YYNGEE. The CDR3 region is CASSASSTGQAYNEQFF. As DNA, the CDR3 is TGTGCCAGCAGCGCCTCTTCGACAGGACAGGCCTACAATGAGCAGTTCTTC.

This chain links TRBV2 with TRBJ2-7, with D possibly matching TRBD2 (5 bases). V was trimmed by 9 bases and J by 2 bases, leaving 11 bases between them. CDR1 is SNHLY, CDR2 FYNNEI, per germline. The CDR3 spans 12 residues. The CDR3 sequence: CASIFGAYEQYF. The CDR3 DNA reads TGTGCCAGTATCTTCGGGGCCTACGAGCAGTACTTC.

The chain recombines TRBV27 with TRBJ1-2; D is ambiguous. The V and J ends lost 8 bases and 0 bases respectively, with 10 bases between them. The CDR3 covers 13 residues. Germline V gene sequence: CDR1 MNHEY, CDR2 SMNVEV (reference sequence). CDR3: CASAGPPNYGYTF. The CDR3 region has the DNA TGTGCCAGCGCTGGGCCACCTAACTATGGCTACACCTTC.

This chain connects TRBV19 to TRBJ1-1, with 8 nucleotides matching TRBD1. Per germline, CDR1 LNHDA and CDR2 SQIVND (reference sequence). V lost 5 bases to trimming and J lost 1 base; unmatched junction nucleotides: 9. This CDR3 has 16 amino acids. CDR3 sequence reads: CASSPGQGRWNTEAFF. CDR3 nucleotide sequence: TGTGCCAGTAGTCCTGGACAGGGACGATGGAACACTGAAGCTTTCTTT.

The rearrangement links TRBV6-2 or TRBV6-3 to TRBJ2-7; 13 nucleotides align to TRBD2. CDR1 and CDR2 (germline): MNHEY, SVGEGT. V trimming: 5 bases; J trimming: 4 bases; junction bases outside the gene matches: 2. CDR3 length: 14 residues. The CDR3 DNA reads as TGTGCCAGCAGTCTGACTAGCGGGGGGTACGAGCAGTACTTC. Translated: CASSLTSGGYEQYF.

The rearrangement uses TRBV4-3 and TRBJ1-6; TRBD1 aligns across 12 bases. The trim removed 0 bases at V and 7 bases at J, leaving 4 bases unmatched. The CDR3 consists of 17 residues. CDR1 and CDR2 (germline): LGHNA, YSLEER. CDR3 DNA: TGCGCCAGCAGCCAAGATGGGGGACAGGGGGCGAATTCACCCCTCCACTTT. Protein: CASSQDGGQGANSPLHF.

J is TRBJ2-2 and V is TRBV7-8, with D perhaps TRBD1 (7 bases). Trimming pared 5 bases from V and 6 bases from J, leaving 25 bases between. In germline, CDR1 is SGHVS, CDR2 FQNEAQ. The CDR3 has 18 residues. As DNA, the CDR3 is TGTGCCAGCAGCAAGAATTTCGGGGGAACAGGGGCGGCCGGGGAGCTGTTTTTT. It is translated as CASSKNFGGTGAAGELFF.

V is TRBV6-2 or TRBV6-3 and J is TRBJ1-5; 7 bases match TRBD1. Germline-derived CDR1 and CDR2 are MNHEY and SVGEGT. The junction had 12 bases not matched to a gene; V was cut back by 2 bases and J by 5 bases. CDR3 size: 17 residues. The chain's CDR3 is CASSYAGNRGYDQPQHF. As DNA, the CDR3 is TGTGCCAGCAGTTACGCGGGGAACAGGGGATATGATCAGCCCCAGCATTTT.

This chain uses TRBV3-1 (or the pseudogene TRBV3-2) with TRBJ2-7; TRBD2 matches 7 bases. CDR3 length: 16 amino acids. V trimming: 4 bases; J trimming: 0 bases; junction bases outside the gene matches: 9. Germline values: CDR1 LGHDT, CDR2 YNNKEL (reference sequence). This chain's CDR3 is CASSPPGGVSSYEQYF. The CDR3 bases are TGTGCCAGCAGCCCCCCTGGGGGGGTTAGCTCCTACGAGCAGTACTTC.

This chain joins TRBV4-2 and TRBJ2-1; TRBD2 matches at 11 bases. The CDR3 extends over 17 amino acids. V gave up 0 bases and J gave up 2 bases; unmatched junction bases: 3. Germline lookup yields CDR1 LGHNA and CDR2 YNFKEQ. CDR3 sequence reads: CASSQDSGGAAYNEQFF. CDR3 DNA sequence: TGTGCCAGCAGCCAAGATAGCGGGGGGGCCGCCTACAATGAGCAGTTCTTC.

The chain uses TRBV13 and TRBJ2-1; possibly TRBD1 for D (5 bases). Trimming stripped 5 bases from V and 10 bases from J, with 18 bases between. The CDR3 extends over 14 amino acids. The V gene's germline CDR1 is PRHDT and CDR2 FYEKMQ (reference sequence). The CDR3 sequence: CASSPLGFPGEQFF. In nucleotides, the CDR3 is TGTGCCAGCAGCCCCCTTGGGTTTCCAGGGGAGCAGTTCTTC.